This is a list of T cell receptor beta chains from one sample in a study of chemoradiotherapy in HPV16-positive cancers. Here immunoSEQ multiplex PCR was the method, and the copy in TCRdb shows in-frame clones only, minus some. In the table there are 53,000 or so clones, 90% of which are singletons. Sequencing used blood, obtained from a patient who underwent chemoradiotherapy. Receptors were obtained from a human donor with HPV-associated anogenital cancer. The CDR3 runs from the conserved cysteine through the conserved F or W. The D gene is left open where the match is weak. For some rows the clone size is stated as once, few or many, or as a class when expanded; others skip it.

V	J	size	D	CDR3	DNA
TRBV7-9	TRBJ2-3	-	-	CASSPSYALEDTQYF	TGTGCCAGCAGCCCTTCATATGCTTTGGAAGATACGCAGTATTTT
TRBV7-2	TRBJ2-6	-	-	CASRRSGANVLTF	TGTGCCAGCAGGCGCTCTGGGGCCAACGTCCTGACTTTC
TRBV7-2	TRBJ2-3	once	TRBD1	CASSLQGSTDTQYF	TGTGCCAGCAGCCTACAGGGGAGCACAGATACGCAGTATTTT
TRBV18	TRBJ1-2	-	TRBD1	CASSPSGTGAGGYTF	TGTGCCAGCTCACCCTCTGGGACAGGGGCAGGTGGCTACACCTTC
TRBV4-1	TRBJ1-2	-	-	CASSHAGFGYTF	TGCGCCAGCAGCCATGCAGGGTTTGGCTACACCTTC
TRBV18	TRBJ2-3	once	-	CASSPRTDTDTQYF	TGTGCCAGCTCACCCCGGACAGATACAGATACGCAGTATTTT
TRBV2	TRBJ1-1	once	-	CASSPLTGNTEAFF	TGTGCCAGCAGTCCATTGACAGGGAACACTGAAGCTTTCTTT
TRBV27	TRBJ2-1	-	TRBD1	CASRRNRGDEQFF	TGTGCCAGCAGACGAAACAGGGGGGATGAGCAGTTCTTC
TRBV5-6	TRBJ2-5	-	-	CASSLQAQETQYF	TGTGCCAGCAGCTTACAGGCGCAAGAGACCCAGTACTTC
TRBV30	TRBJ1-2	-	-	CAWSVRLGGFAGYTF	TGTGCCTGGAGTGTACGGCTAGGGGGGTTTGCTGGCTACACCTTC
TRBV13	TRBJ2-1	-	TRBD1	CASSLGSGTGRNEQFF	TGTGCCAGCAGCTTAGGGTCCGGGACAGGGAGAAATGAGCAGTTCTTC
TRBV29-1	TRBJ2-7	-	-	CSVRHPPSYEQYF	TGCAGCGTACGGCACCCACCTTCCTACGAGCAGTACTTC
TRBV10-2	TRBJ1-5	-	-	CASSGRTAYQPQHF	TGCGCCAGCAGTGGGAGAACAGCTTATCAGCCCCAGCATTTT
TRBV27	TRBJ2-1	-	-	CASSLLGDEQFF	TGTGCCAGCAGTTTATTGGGTGATGAGCAGTTCTTC
TRBV6-1	TRBJ2-4	-	-	CASSESSSANF	TGTGCCAGCAGTGAATCGAGTAGCGCGAACTTC
TRBV4-3	TRBJ2-3	-	-	CASSQMTGPTDTQYF	TGCGCCAGCAGCCAGATGACAGGCCCCACAGATACGCAGTATTTT
TRBV6-4	TRBJ2-1	once	-	CASSDQGGIGNEQFF	TGTGCCAGCAGTGACCAAGGCGGGATTGGCAATGAGCAGTTCTTC
TRBV4-3	TRBJ2-7	-	-	CASSHIGPGSYEQYF	TGCGCCAGCAGCCACATCGGACCGGGCTCCTACGAGCAGTACTTC
TRBV6-1	TRBJ1-6	-	-	CASSGAAGFYNSPLHF	TGTGCCAGCAGTGGGGCTGCAGGGTTCTATAATTCACCCCTCCACTTT
TRBV29-1	TRBJ1-2	-	-	CSIDPEGYGYTF	TGCAGCATCGACCCGGAGGGCTATGGCTACACCTTC
TRBV4-2	TRBJ2-3	-	TRBD1	CASSQERRGPGDTQYF	TGTGCCAGCAGCCAAGAACGCAGGGGGCCCGGGGATACGCAGTATTTT
TRBV5-8	TRBJ2-5	-	TRBD2	CASRLAGGPGGTQYF	TGTGCCAGCAGGCTAGCGGGGGGCCCTGGTGGGACCCAGTACTTC
TRBV7-8	TRBJ2-3	-	TRBD2	CASSFFGLAGGRGTDTQYF	TGTGCCAGCAGCTTCTTCGGACTAGCGGGAGGGAGGGGCACAGATACGCAGTATTTT
TRBV11-3	TRBJ2-3	-	-	CASSPGGAADTQYF	TGTGCCAGCAGCCCTGGGGGGGCTGCAGATACGCAGTATTTT
TRBV27	TRBJ1-5	-	TRBD1	CASSLGQDNQPQHF	TGTGCCAGCAGCTTGGGACAGGACAATCAGCCCCAGCATTTT
TRBV10-2	TRBJ1-2	-	-	CASSDGTNYGYTF	TGCGCCAGCAGTGACGGAACTAACTATGGCTACACCTTC
TRBV18	TRBJ2-3	-	-	CASSPPSWDSTDTQYF	TGTGCCAGCTCACCACCAAGTTGGGACAGCACAGATACGCAGTATTTT
TRBV18	TRBJ2-6	-	-	CASSSNAGANVLTF	TGTGCCAGCTCATCCAATGCTGGGGCCAACGTCCTGACTTTC
TRBV6-6	TRBJ2-2	-	TRBD1	CASSTGQGPNTGELFF	TGTGCCAGCAGCACCGGACAGGGGCCTAACACCGGGGAGCTGTTTTTT
TRBV2	TRBJ2-7	once	TRBD1	CASLSGTGGSEQYF	TGTGCCAGCCTATCCGGGACAGGGGGTAGCGAGCAGTACTTC
TRBV30	TRBJ1-1	-	TRBD1	CAFKQDRGNFEAFF	TGTGCCTTTAAACAGGACAGGGGGAATTTTGAAGCTTTCTTT
TRBV2	TRBJ2-1	-	TRBD2	CASSGRGFSYNEQFF	TGTGCCAGTTCCGGGAGGGGGTTCTCCTACAATGAGCAGTTCTTC
TRBV5-5	TRBJ2-1	-	-	CASSLTGYVDNEQFF	TGTGCCAGCAGCTTGACAGGGTATGTTGACAATGAGCAGTTCTTC
TRBV7-2	TRBJ1-6	-	-	CAIRTSNSPLHF	TGTGCCATCCGGACGTCAAATTCACCCCTCCACTTT
TRBV9	TRBJ2-3	-	TRBD2	CASSVGSGRDTQYF	TGTGCCAGCAGCGTTGGGAGCGGGAGAGATACGCAGTATTTT
TRBV10-1	TRBJ1-1	-	-	CASSEEHLGARLNTEAFF	TGCGCCAGCAGTGAGGAACACCTGGGGGCCCGTTTGAACACTGAAGCTTTCTTT
TRBV19	TRBJ2-3	-	TRBD2	CASSITSGAGEVTDTQYF	TGTGCCAGTAGTATTACCAGCGGGGCCGGGGAGGTTACAGATACGCAGTATTTT